Following are 29 T cell receptor beta chains from one sample sequenced in a study of post-analysis software for immune sequencing data. Findings and limits, study-wide: Relative to controls, patients had a handful of TRBV segments at higher frequency, with TRBV5-6, TRBV5-1 and TRBV20-1 among these.

Unique molecular identifiers had been added to the TCR beta cDNA libraries. Via MiXCR, TCRdb re-called the PCR reads, giving one row per CDR3 protein. In the table there are hundreds of thousands of distinct CDR3 sequences, 45% of which are singletons. No antigen is known for these receptors. Sequencing input: blood. The receptors stem from a girl between 10 and 17 years old with multiple sclerosis.

The chain combines TRBV5-1 with TRBJ2-7, with D maybe TRBD2 (5 bases). Trimming removed 0 bases from V and 2 bases from J, with 18 bases in between. The CDR3 is 17 amino acids. CDR1 and CDR2 from the germline V gene are SGHRS and YFSETQ. The CDR3 DNA follows: TGCGCCAGCAGCTTGGGGGTTCAGTCGCGGCGGGCCTACGAGCAGTACTTC. It specifies CASSLGVQSRRAYEQYF.

The sample holds a few counts of this clonotype. V and J are TRBV4-1 and TRBJ2-1; 7 bases are shared with TRBD2. CDR1 and CDR2 from the germline V gene are MGHRA and YSYEKL. The V and J ends lost 11 bases and 7 bases, in that order; junction bases with no gene match: 17. The CDR3 is made up of 15 amino acids. Here the CDR3 reads CAGGPTSALGNEQFF. The CDR3 bases are TGCGCCGGCGGGCCAACTAGCGCCCTTGGGAATGAGCAGTTCTTC.

This clonotype was observed a handful of times. The rearrangement uses TRBV5-5 and TRBJ1-4; D remains ambiguous. With 4 bases removed from V and 8 bases from J, the gap between germline ends came to 24 bases. Germline lookup yields CDR1 SGHKS and CDR2 YYEKEE (reference sequence). The CDR3 extends over 17 amino acids. The CDR3 region is CASSPHSTVPYAEKLFF. Here the CDR3 DNA reads TGTGCCAGCAGCCCGCACTCCACCGTACCCTATGCCGAAAAACTGTTTTTT. Looking up the rest from reference TRBV5-5 and TRBJ1-4 gives the full variable domain: DAGVTQSPTHLIKTRGQQVTLRCSPISGHKSVSWYQQVLGQGPQFIFQYYEKEERGRGNFPDRFSARQFPNYSSELNVNALLLGDSALYLCASSPHSTVPYAEKLFFGSGTQLSVL.

This clonotype was seen a few times. This chain connects TRBV10-3 to TRBJ2-7; TRBD2 matches 11 bases. The germline V gene has CDR1 ENHRY and CDR2 SYGVKD. This CDR3 contains 14 residues. Trimming at V came to 7 bases and at J to 2 bases, leaving 4 bases not matched to a gene. The CDR3 sequence: CAIKGTSGTYEQYF. CDR3 nucleotides: TGTGCCATCAAGGGGACTAGCGGAACCTACGAGCAGTACTTC.

This clonotype appeared a few times. The V gene is TRBV5-1, the J gene TRBJ2-6; 8 bases match TRBD1. The CDR3 totals 18 residues. After removal of 0 bases from V and 0 bases from J, the junction contained 5 bases not matched to a gene. Germline values: CDR1 SGHRS, CDR2 YFSETQ. The DNA of the CDR3 is TGCGCCAGCAGCTTGGTAGGACAGGGATACTCTGGGGCCAACGTCCTGACTTTC. Protein: CASSLVGQGYSGANVLTF.

This clonotype was counted at least ten times. The V gene is TRBV20-1, the J gene TRBJ2-7; the match to TRBD2 covers 10 bases. The CDR3 extends over 14 amino acids. Germline CDR1 is DFQATT and CDR2 is SNEGSKA (reference sequence). The trim removed 6 bases at V and 2 bases at J, leaving 7 bases unmatched. The CDR3 here is CSATLAGAPYEQYF. The DNA of the CDR3 is TGCAGTGCGACGCTAGCGGGAGCCCCCTACGAGCAGTACTTC.

This clonotype was detected only a few times. The chain uses TRBV12-3 or TRBV12-4 and TRBJ2-1; the D is unclear. The CDR3 has 14 residues. The V and J ends lost 6 bases and 1 base respectively, with 10 bases between them. CDR3 sequence reads: CASRLTGSYNEQFF. The CDR3 nucleotides are TGTGCCAGCAGACTGACCGGGTCCTACAATGAGCAGTTCTTC.

This clonotype was seen a handful of times. V gene TRBV4-2 combines with J gene TRBJ2-7; D may be TRBD1 (6 bases). This CDR3 has 15 residues. The V and J ends lost 4 bases and 2 bases respectively, with 15 bases between them. Germline V gene data show CDR1 as LGHNA and CDR2 as YNFKEQ. The CDR3 spells CASSPRETGTYEQYF. The CDR3 coding sequence is TGTGCCAGCAGCCCCCGTGAGACAGGAACCTACGAGCAGTACTTC.

The chain's CDR3 is CSVSWVRGANVLTF. The CDR3 DNA reads TGCAGCGTTTCGTGGGTGCGGGGGGCCAACGTCCTGACTTTC. V and J are TRBV29-1 and TRBJ2-6, with D hard to call. The CDR3 is 14 amino acids. V dropped 5 bases and J dropped 4 bases, with 12 bases sitting between them. Looked up from germline, CDR1 is SQVTM and CDR2 is ANQGSEA.

The V call is TRBV28, the J call TRBJ2-1, with 7 bases lining up with TRBD1. From germline, CDR1 is MDHEN and CDR2 SYDVKM. V shed 6 bases and J 5 bases; nucleotides not matched to a gene: 7. This CDR3 region has 14 residues. The DNA of the CDR3 is TGTGCCAGCAGCCAGCCGGGACAGAACAATGAGCAGTTCTTC. Translating gives CASSQPGQNNEQFF.

This clonotype was detected only a few times. V and J are TRBV27 and TRBJ1-2; D is undetermined. From germline, CDR1 is MNHEY and CDR2 SMNVEV (reference sequence). Trimming stripped 5 bases from V and 4 bases from J, with 14 bases between. The CDR3 length is 14 residues. The CDR3, as DNA: TGTGCCAGCAGTCCCACCGGGTCCCTCTATGGCTACACCTTC. It yields the protein CASSPTGSLYGYTF.

In its sample, this clonotype was seen a few times. V gene TRBV4-1 combines with J gene TRBJ2-7; weak D call: TRBD2 (6 bases). Trimming stripped 4 bases from V and 0 bases from J, with 16 bases between. This CDR3 has 16 residues. Germline V gene data show CDR1 as MGHRA and CDR2 as YSYEKL. CDR3 residues: CASSPGTVYASYEQYF. CDR3 nucleotides: TGCGCCAGCAGCCCGGGGACTGTCTACGCCTCCTACGAGCAGTACTTC.

This sequence joins TRBV29-1 and TRBJ2-7, with D possibly TRBD1 on 5 matching bases. This CDR3 has 12 amino acids. Per germline, CDR1 SQVTM and CDR2 ANQGSEA. Trimming stripped 4 bases from V and 3 bases from J, with 10 bases between. The CDR3 reads CSVVEQDYEQYF. In DNA form, the CDR3 reads TGCAGCGTTGTTGAACAGGACTACGAGCAGTACTTC.

This clonotype was seen repeatedly, ten times or more. The chain links TRBV28 to TRBJ2-7; D remains unclear. V lost 3 bases to trimming and J lost 5 bases, with 11 bases between them. The CDR3 is 13 residues long. Germline V gene lookup returns CDR1 MDHEN and CDR2 SYDVKM. CDR3 sequence (DNA): TGTGCCAGCAGTTTCAACTTCCCCGACGAGCAGTACTTC. It translates to CASSFNFPDEQYF.

As concerns this clonotype: This likely comes from a read error, as the CDR3 has no conserved phenylalanine or tryptophan at its end. J is TRBJ1-5 and V is TRBV12-3 or TRBV12-4; the D is unclear. The CDR3 is 19 amino acids. With 6 bases removed from V and 0 bases from J, the gap between germline ends came to 24 bases. CDR3 sequence (DNA): TGTGCCAGCAGCCGAATTCGGGCTCACTCTGATGTTAGCAATCAGCCCCAGCATGTT. It codes for CASSRIRAHSDVSNQPQHV.

As for this clonotype: It may be a read error: a sequence one base away is much more abundant. This chain joins TRBV18 and TRBJ2-5, with TRBD2 as a possible D gene (5 bases). The DNA end is more similar to TRBJ2-7, so the J call may be wrong. Germline V gene lookup returns CDR1 KGHSH and CDR2 LQKENI. The CDR3 length is 12 residues. The CDR3 DNA sequence: TGTGCCAGCTCACCGGGCCGGGGCGAGCAGTACTTC. It is translated as CASSPGRGEQYF.

The count of this clonotype is one. V usage is TRBV4-1 and J usage is TRBJ1-1, with 8 bases aligning to TRBD1. CDR3 length: 15 amino acids. The V gene end was trimmed by 4 bases and the J gene end by 3 bases; junction bases not matched to a gene: 7. Germline assignment: CDR1 MGHRA and CDR2 YSYEKL. The CDR3 region has the DNA TGCGCCAGCAGCCCCCTTGGACAGGGCGACACTGAAGCTTTCTTT. This gives the protein CASSPLGQGDTEAFF.

Remarks on this clonotype: This may stem from a read error, because a much larger clone lies one nucleotide away. The CDR3 DNA is TGTGCCAGCAGTAACAGGGGGAAGTGCTCCTACGAGCAGTACTTC. The encoded protein is CASSNRGKCSYEQYF. The gene calls are TRBV12-3 or TRBV12-4 and TRBJ2-7, with 8 bases that match TRBD1. The CDR3 covers 15 residues. V lost 5 bases to trimming and J lost 0 bases; unmatched junction nucleotides: 6.

The chain combines TRBV4-1 with TRBJ1-2; no definite D call. The CDR3 sequence is 15 residues long. CDR1 and CDR2 from the germline V gene are MGHRA and YSYEKL. Trimming removed 1 base at V and 2 bases at J, with 11 bases between. In nucleotides, the CDR3 is TGCGCCAGCAGCCAAGGGGCCTCCGCAAACTATGGCTACACCTTC. Translation: CASSQGASANYGYTF.

The table lists this clonotype with a few counts. This sequence joins TRBV5-1 and TRBJ2-1; 9 bases are a match to TRBD2. The V segment lost 5 bases and the J segment 4 bases; nucleotides outside the gene matches: 7. CDR3 size: 15 residues. Germline CDR1 reads SGHRS; CDR2 reads YFSETQ. The CDR3 DNA sequence: TGCGCCAGCAGTGTTAGCGGGGGATTATACAATGAGCAGTTCTTC. Protein sequence: CASSVSGGLYNEQFF.

The genes are TRBV12-3 or TRBV12-4 and TRBJ2-7; D is unclear. This CDR3 has 15 amino acids. Trimming removed 2 bases at V and 1 base at J, with 12 bases between. CDR3 DNA: TGTGCCAGCAGTTTAAGGACGGCCAGATCCTACGAGCAGTACTTC. It translates to CASSLRTARSYEQYF.

In this sample, this clonotype turned up a few times. The V and J genes are TRBV9 and TRBJ2-7; no definite D call. Trimming cost V 0 bases and J 7 bases, with 14 bases left between them. Per the germline V gene, CDR1 is SGDLS and CDR2 is YYNGEE. This CDR3 has 14 residues. CDR3 residues: CASSVGTQSGEQYF. CDR3 DNA sequence: TGTGCCAGCAGCGTAGGGACCCAGTCTGGAGAGCAGTACTTC.

This chain uses TRBV10-1 with TRBJ2-1, with 12 bases identical to TRBD2. The CDR3 length is 14 residues. The junction had 4 bases not matched to a gene; V was cut back by 6 bases and J by 7 bases. Per the germline V gene, CDR1 is WNHNN and CDR2 is SYGVQD (reference sequence). CDR3 sequence (DNA): TGCGCCAGCAGCGGACTAGCGGGGTGGAATGAGCAGTTCTTC. Residues: CASSGLAGWNEQFF.

This clonotype appeared once. The chain is built from TRBV27 and TRBJ2-5; TRBD2 aligns across 7 bases. In germline, CDR1 is MNHEY, CDR2 SMNVEV (reference sequence). The CDR3 has 16 residues. V shed 1 base and J 2 bases; nucleotides not matched to a gene: 7. In nucleotides, the CDR3 is TGTGCCAGCAGTTTATGGGAGGGCGGTAAACAAGAGACCCAGTACTTC. The encoded protein is CASSLWEGGKQETQYF.

The chain employs TRBV28 and TRBJ2-7; possible D gene TRBD2, 7 bases. The germline V gene has CDR1 MDHEN and CDR2 SYDVKM. Deletions cut 4 bases from V and 9 bases from J, with 22 bases between. The CDR3 runs to 15 residues. CDR3 DNA sequence: TGTGCCAGCAGTTCTTATGGGGGCGGGGGATCGGTGCAGTACTTC. It specifies CASSSYGGGGSVQYF.

This clonotype was recorded only once. The rearrangement joins TRBV20-1 to TRBJ2-1, with 10 bases that match TRBD2. The V segment lost 8 bases and the J segment 7 bases; nucleotides outside the gene matches: 8. Germline assignment: CDR1 DFQATT and CDR2 SNEGSKA (reference sequence). The CDR3 spans 13 residues. This CDR3 reads CSQTLAGRNEQFF. CDR3 nucleotide sequence: TGCAGTCAGACACTAGCGGGGCGGAATGAGCAGTTCTTC.

This clonotype was detected a few times. The chain employs TRBV6-2 or TRBV6-3 and TRBJ2-7; D is undetermined. CDR3 length: 11 amino acids. V was trimmed by 5 bases and J by 6 bases, leaving 8 bases between them. Germline-derived CDR1 and CDR2 are MNHEY and SVGEGT. The CDR3 here is CASSRSSEQYF. CDR3 nucleotide sequence: TGTGCCAGCAGTCGGAGCTCCGAGCAGTACTTC.

This clonotype occurred once. This chain uses TRBV9 with TRBJ2-3; 8 nucleotides agree with TRBD2. The CDR3 consists of 15 residues. Germline values: CDR1 SGDLS, CDR2 YYNGEE. The J segment lost 3 bases and the V segment lost 4 bases, leaving 7 bases of the junction unmatched. The CDR3 DNA reads TGTGCCAGCAGCCCCCGGGAGGGGGATACAGATACGCAGTATTTT. Its translation is CASSPREGDTDTQYF.

The gene calls are TRBV28 and TRBJ2-1, with 12 positions matching TRBD1. The CDR3 totals 18 residues. Germline loops: CDR1 MDHEN, CDR2 SYDVKM. V dropped 2 bases and J dropped 7; count of bases not matched to a gene: 12. CDR3 DNA sequence: TGTGCCAGCAGTTTACTACCCTTCGGGACAGGGGGCCGGAATGAGCAGTTCTTC. The encoded protein is CASSLLPFGTGGRNEQFF.